This T cell receptor beta chain was retrieved from a study of blood T cell repertoires in COVID-19. Some clones are missing from TCRdb's copy, which holds only in-frame ones; the method was immunoSEQ multiplex PCR. Of about 350,000 clones listed, over 85% are singletons. The CDR3 has 15 residues. Per the germline V gene, CDR1 is SGHNT and CDR2 is YYREEE (reference sequence). Trimming removed 4 bases at V and 1 base at J, with 14 bases between. This rearrangement joins TRBV5-4 to TRBJ1-1; D remains ambiguous. This clonotype was sampled from an older woman with COVID-19, enrolled during active disease. The sample taken for sequencing was peripheral blood. The CDR3 region has the DNA TGTGCCAGCAGCCGACCCCGGGTAACGAACACTGAAGCTTTCTTT. Its protein is CASSRPRVTNTEAFF.